The 14 T cell receptor beta chains reported below all come from one sample, sequenced in a study of T cells in Graves' hyperthyroidism and ophthalmopathy. Amplified TCR beta CDR3 regions came from RNA transcripts. The HTBI primer set served for first-round RT-PCR of the TCR CDR3. Each CDR3 protein gets one entry after TCRdb re-called the multiplex PCR reads with MiXCR. Of approximately 410,000 distinct CDR3 sequences listed, over 12% are singletons. Sequenced: blood. The receptors shown here come from a man aged 18 to 30 with Graves' ophthalmopathy.

There are many counts of this clonotype. The chain has TRBV12-3 or TRBV12-4 and TRBJ2-3; unclear D gene. V lost 2 bases and J lost 1, with 7 bases in between. The CDR3 totals 14 residues. Here the CDR3 DNA reads TGTGCCAGCAGTTTAAACAGACGCACAGATACGCAGTATTTT. This sequence encodes CASSLNRRTDTQYF.

This clonotype appeared many times. V is TRBV12-3 or TRBV12-4 and J is TRBJ1-5; 9 bases match TRBD1. The CDR3 contains 17 residues. Trimming removed 1 base from V and 3 bases from J; junction bases left unmatched: 7. The CDR3 coding sequence is TGTGCCAGCAGTTTAGATTTAGGGACAGGGAACAATCAGCCCCAGCATTTT. Protein product: CASSLDLGTGNNQPQHF.

This clonotype was seen at least ten times. The genes are TRBV20-1 and TRBJ1-2; D is unclear. The V end was cut by 5 bases, the J end by 3 bases, with 10 bases between. Germline V lookup: CDR1 DFQATT, CDR2 SNEGSKA (reference sequence). CDR3 length: 12 residues. The CDR3 DNA reads as TGCAGTGCTGACAAGGGCGACTATGGCTACACCTTC. Translating it yields CSADKGDYGYTF.

This clonotype has at least ten counts. J is TRBJ2-7 and V is TRBV2; D is possibly TRBD1 or TRBD2 (7 bases each). The CDR3 sequence is 13 residues long. V lost 7 bases and J 3 bases, leaving 13 bases between the germline ends. CDR1 SNHLY and CDR2 FYNNEI come from the germline V gene. The CDR3 bases are TGTGCCAGCAAGCGGGACAGCGACTACGAGCAGTACTTC. It is translated as CASKRDSDYEQYF. The full variable domain, with the rest looked up from reference TRBV2 and TRBJ2-7, is EPEVTQTPSHQVTQMGQEVILRCVPISNHLYFYWYRQILGQKVEFLVSFYNNEISEKSEIFDDQFSVERPDGSNFTLKIRSTKLEDSAMYFCASKRDSDYEQYFGPGTRLTVT.

The chain couples TRBV7-9 to TRBJ2-1, with 9 bases aligning to TRBD1. Germline CDR1 reads SEHNR; CDR2 reads FQNEAQ (reference sequence). The J segment lost 2 bases and the V segment lost 4 bases, leaving 9 bases of the junction unmatched. CDR3 length: 17 amino acids. The CDR3, as DNA: TGTGCCAGCAGCTCGACTGGGACAGGGAGAACCTACAATGAGCAGTTCTTC. The encoded protein is CASSSTGTGRTYNEQFF.

This clonotype was counted a few times. The chain is built from TRBV14 and TRBJ2-3, with D possibly TRBD2 on 5 matching bases. With 3 bases removed from V and 8 bases from J, the gap between germline ends came to 12 bases. Per germline, CDR1 SGHDN and CDR2 FVKESK. CDR3 length: 13 residues. The DNA of the CDR3 is TGTGCCAGCAGCCACCTCCGGGGAAGTACGCAGTATTTT. Protein sequence: CASSHLRGSTQYF. The variable domain in full, completed from reference TRBV14 and TRBJ2-3, reads EAGVTQFPSHSVIEKGQTVTLRCDPISGHDNLYWYRRVMGKEIKFLLHFVKESKQDESGMPNNRFLAERTGGTYSTLKVQPAELEDSGVYFCASSHLRGSTQYFGPGTRLTVL.

This clonotype has a count of ten or more. The V and J genes are TRBV12-3 or TRBV12-4 and TRBJ2-3; no clear D gene. V was clipped by 5 bases and J by 3 bases, with 15 bases between them. The CDR3 consists of 15 residues. The CDR3 region is CASSLPWMGTDTQYF. The CDR3 DNA reads TGTGCCAGCAGTCTCCCATGGATGGGGACAGATACGCAGTATTTT.

This clonotype was seen more than once but under ten times. The chain uses TRBV29-1 and TRBJ1-3; perhaps TRBD1 as D (6 bases). With 7 bases removed from V and 0 bases from J, the gap between germline ends came to 13 bases. Germline V lookup: CDR1 SQVTM, CDR2 ANQGSEA. The CDR3 contains 14 residues. Here the CDR3 DNA reads TGCAGCGCGTTGGGACAACTCTCTGGAAACACCATATATTTT. Protein product: CSALGQLSGNTIYF.

This clonotype was found many times. This chain connects TRBV11-3 to TRBJ2-1, with 9 bases aligning to TRBD1. CDR1 is SGHNT, CDR2 YENEEA, per germline. V shed 3 bases and J 6 bases; nucleotides not matched to a gene: 3. The CDR3 contains 14 residues. In nucleotides, the CDR3 is TGTGCCAGCAGCTTGTCGACAGGGGGCAATGAGCAGTTCTTC. Amino acid sequence: CASSLSTGGNEQFF.

This clonotype has at least ten counts. The chain combines TRBV3-1 with TRBJ2-7; 7 positions match TRBD2. This CDR3 comprises 16 residues. Germline values: CDR1 LGHDT, CDR2 YNNKEL (reference sequence). Germline trimming cut 1 base from V and 4 bases from J; bases unmatched to any gene: 10. CDR3 nucleotide sequence: TGTGCCAGCAGCCAAGTTTTTCCGGGAGGTAGTTACGAGCAGTACTTC. Translated, it gives CASSQVFPGGSYEQYF.

This clonotype has a count of ten or more. The chain uses TRBV27 and TRBJ2-7; 16 nucleotides align to TRBD2. CDR3 length equals 16 residues. Germline V CDR1 and CDR2: MNHEY, SMNVEV (reference sequence). The ends lost 5 bases at V and 5 bases at J; junction bases unmatched: 6. Here the CDR3 reads CASSRLGLAGGDEQYF. Here the CDR3 DNA reads TGTGCCAGCAGTCGGTTGGGACTAGCGGGGGGGGACGAGCAGTACTTC.

This clonotype was counted at least ten times. The chain links TRBV6-1 to TRBJ2-2; 10 bases align to TRBD2. The length of the CDR3 is 15 residues. The junction had 8 bases not matched to a gene; V was cut back by 10 bases and J by 3 bases. The V gene's germline CDR1 is MNHNS and CDR2 SASEGT. The CDR3 bases are TGTGCCATAGATATTCTAGCGGGAGACACCGGGGAGCTGTTTTTT. The encoded protein is CAIDILAGDTGELFF.

This clonotype was recorded at least ten times. The chain employs TRBV12-3 or TRBV12-4 and TRBJ2-5; D possibly uses TRBD1 or TRBD2 (5 bases each). The CDR3 extends over 14 amino acids. V dropped 7 bases and J dropped 5 bases, with 17 bases sitting between them. CDR3 sequence (DNA): TGTGCCAGCACCCACGTCGGGGCATTGGAGACCCAGTACTTC. Residues: CASTHVGALETQYF.

There are many counts of this clonotype. This chain connects TRBV9 to TRBJ2-5; D is ambiguous. The ends were cut back, 0 bases at V and 7 bases at J, with 4 bases in the middle. CDR1 is SGDLS and CDR2 is YYNGEE in the germline V gene. The CDR3 loop spans 11 amino acids. This chain's CDR3 is CASSVDGTQYF. The CDR3 DNA is TGTGCCAGCAGCGTAGATGGGACCCAGTACTTC.